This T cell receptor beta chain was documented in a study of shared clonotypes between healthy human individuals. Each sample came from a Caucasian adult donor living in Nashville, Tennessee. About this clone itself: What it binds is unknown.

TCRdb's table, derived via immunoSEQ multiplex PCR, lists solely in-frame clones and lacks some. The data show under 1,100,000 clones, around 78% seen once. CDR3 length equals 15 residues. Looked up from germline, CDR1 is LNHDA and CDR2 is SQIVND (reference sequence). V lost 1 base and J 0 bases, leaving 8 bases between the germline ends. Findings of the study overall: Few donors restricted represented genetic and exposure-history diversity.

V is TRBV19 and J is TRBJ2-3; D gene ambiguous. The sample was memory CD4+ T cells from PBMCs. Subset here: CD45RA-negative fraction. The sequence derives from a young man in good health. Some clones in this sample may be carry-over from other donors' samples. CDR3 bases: TGTGCCAGTAGTATAGTTACTACTAGCACAGATACGCAGTATTTT. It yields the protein CASSIVTTSTDTQYF.